This T cell receptor (beta chain) was sequenced during a study of blood T cell dynamics during melanoma immunotherapy. The study, taken as a whole, reports: At W3, later disease-control patients showed bifurcated PBMC repertoire changes, unlike progressors.

Time point here: pre-treatment baseline. Response was assessed by RECIST 1.1 at 12 weeks, except a couple of rapid progressors. The CDR3 is 16 amino acids. A remark on this clone: Its antigen remains unknown.

Libraries were prepared by immunoSEQ multiplex PCR; TCRdb keeps only in-frame clonotypes and omits some of them. This table has tens of thousands of clones, around 85% appearing once. The material sequenced was blood, taken from a patient treated with checkpoint blockade. V and J are TRBV21-1 and TRBJ2-1; the table's D gene call, TRBD2, was not cross checked with the DNA. TRBV21-1 is noted as a pseudogene. This TCR was sampled from a human donor with melanoma. CDR3 bases: TGTGCCAGCAGCACCCGCGGGAAGAGCTCCTACAATGAGCAGTTCTTC. Its protein is CASSTRGKSSYNEQFF.